Below, 4 T cell receptor beta chains from the same sample are listed, as sequenced in a study of T-cell reconstitution after alpha-beta-depleted transplantation in children. Researchers prepared the TCRbeta library using unique molecular identifiers, the study reports. Each CDR3 protein gets one entry after TCRdb re-called the PCR reads with MiXCR. Among more than 500,000 distinct CDR3 sequences listed, approximately 10% were seen once. Here the sequenced sample was PBMCs, mostly from graft donor cells, taken 180 days after TCRalphabeta/CD19-depleted stem cell transplant. The receptors derive from a female patient between 2 and 10 years old who had a stem cell transplant for aplastic anemia, so the T cells may come from the graft donor.

The chain carries TRBV12-3 or TRBV12-4 and TRBJ2-2; TRBD1 agrees at 7 bases. V lost 5 bases, J lost 7 bases, and 10 bases stayed unmatched. This CDR3 spans 15 amino acids. The CDR3 DNA reads TGTGCCAGCAGTCCCAAGACAGGGATCGGCGGGGAGCTGTTTTTT. Translating gives CASSPKTGIGGELFF.

This clonotype was seen only a few times. This chain links TRBV27 with TRBJ1-1, with D hard to call. The CDR3 is made up of 13 amino acids. V lost 4 bases and J lost 4, with 10 bases in between. Germline V lookup: CDR1 MNHEY, CDR2 SMNVEV (reference sequence). CDR3 residues: CASSYMKTTEAFF. CDR3 DNA sequence: TGTGCCAGCAGTTACATGAAGACCACTGAAGCTTTCTTT.

Many counts were recorded for this clonotype. This rearrangement joins TRBV20-1 to TRBJ2-7; TRBD1 aligns across 7 bases. CDR1 is DFQATT, CDR2 SNEGSKA, per germline (reference sequence). V trimming: 6 bases; J trimming: 0 bases; junction bases outside the gene matches: 5. This CDR3 is built from 13 residues. CDR3 bases: TGCAGTGCCGGACAGGTTATCTCCTACGAGCAGTACTTC. Protein sequence: CSAGQVISYEQYF.

This clonotype has just a few counts. This rearrangement joins TRBV7-9 to TRBJ2-1; 8 nucleotides align to TRBD2. This CDR3 has 15 residues. The V gene end was trimmed by 9 bases and the J gene end by 12 bases; junction bases not matched to a gene: 19. Germline V lookup: CDR1 SEHNR, CDR2 FQNEAQ (reference sequence). The CDR3 bases are TGTGCCAGTCATATACTAGCGGTGAACAATGATGGGCAGTTCTTC. This sequence encodes CASHILAVNNDGQFF. Full variable domain (remainder filled in from reference TRBV7-9 and TRBJ2-1): DTGVSQNPRHKITKRGQNVTFRCDPISEHNRLYWYRQTLGQGPEFLTYFQNEAQLEKSRLLSDRFSAERPKGSFSTLEIQRTEQGDSAMYLCASHILAVNNDGQFFGPGTRLTVL.